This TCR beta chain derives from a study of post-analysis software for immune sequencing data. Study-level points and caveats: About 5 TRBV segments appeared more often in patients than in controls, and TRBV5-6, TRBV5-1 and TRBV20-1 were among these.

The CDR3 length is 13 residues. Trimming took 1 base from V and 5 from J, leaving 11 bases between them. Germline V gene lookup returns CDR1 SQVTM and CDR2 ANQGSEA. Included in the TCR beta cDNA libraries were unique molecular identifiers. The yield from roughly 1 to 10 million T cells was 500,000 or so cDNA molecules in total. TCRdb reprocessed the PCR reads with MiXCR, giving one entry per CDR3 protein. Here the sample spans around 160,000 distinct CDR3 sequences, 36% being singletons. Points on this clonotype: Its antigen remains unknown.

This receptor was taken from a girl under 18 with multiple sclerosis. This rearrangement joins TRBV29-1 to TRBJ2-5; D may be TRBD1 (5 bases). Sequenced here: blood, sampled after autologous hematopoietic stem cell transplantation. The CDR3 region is CSVEVPGQETQYF. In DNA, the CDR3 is TGCAGCGTTGAAGTCCCAGGGCAGGAGACCCAGTACTTC.